In this sample, the clone carrying this T cell receptor (beta chain) turned up once. Its antigen is not known. The sample belongs to a study of cytomegalovirus exposure and HLA in healthy donors. Study-wide findings and caveats: Researchers left out some V segments, among them TRBV6-2 and TRBV6-3, as indistinguishable.

Primers: 60 Vbeta forward and 13 Jbeta reverse. The assay was immunoSEQ multiplex PCR, and TCRdb's table has in-frame clones only and misses some. The sample holds under 250,000 clones, more than 70% seen once. CDR1 is MDHEN and CDR2 is SYDVKM in the germline V gene. There are 16 residues in the CDR3. The ends were cut back, 3 bases at V and 6 bases at J, with 17 bases in the middle. V gene TRBV28 combines with J gene TRBJ2-2, with D possibly being TRBD1 (5 bases). Sequencing was carried out using PBMCs. The origin of this receptor is a boy younger than 18 in good health and CMV-seronegative. The chain's CDR3 is CASSLSRQGGPGELFF. The CDR3 DNA follows: TGTGCCAGCAGTTTGTCTCGGCAGGGTGGCCCCGGGGAGCTGTTTTTT.